These 20 T cell receptor beta chains originate from one sample sequenced in a study of T cell changes during pregnancy in multiple sclerosis. Some clones are missing from TCRdb's copy, which holds only in-frame ones; the method was immunoSEQ multiplex PCR. This table has 35,000 to 55,000 clones, 80% to 95% appearing once. Sequenced material: CD4+ T cells from peripheral blood mononuclear cells, taken before pregnancy. These receptors were taken from a female donor with multiple sclerosis, enrolled in a pregnancy study.

The V gene is TRBV10-3, the J gene TRBJ2-2; TRBD2 matches at 12 bases. CDR3 length: 17 amino acids. The V segment lost 6 bases and the J segment 4 bases; nucleotides outside the gene matches: 9. Germline V gene lookup returns CDR1 ENHRY and CDR2 SYGVKD. CDR3 coding DNA: TGTGCCATCAGCAGTGGACTAGCGGGGATTGGCACCGGGGAGCTGTTTTTT. Residues: CAISSGLAGIGTGELFF.

This rearrangement joins TRBV20-1 to TRBJ2-1; 7 bases agree with TRBD2. This CDR3 region has 11 residues. Germline V gives CDR1 DFQATT, CDR2 SNEGSKA (reference sequence). The junction had 9 bases not matched to a gene; V was cut back by 4 bases and J by 15 bases. DNA for the CDR3: TGCAGTGCTAAAGCCGGGACTATGTCGTTCTTC. It specifies CSAKAGTMSFF.

This clone was seen a single time. This chain links TRBV30 with TRBJ2-6; D not resolved. Between the trimmed V and J ends, which lost 0 bases and 1 base, there was a span of 4 bases. This CDR3 is built from 14 residues. Germline lookup yields CDR1 GTSNPN and CDR2 SVGIG (reference sequence). This chain's CDR3 is CAWSVRSGANVLTF. CDR3 nucleotide sequence: TGTGCCTGGAGTGTACGGTCTGGGGCCAACGTCCTGACTTTC.

The chain employs TRBV7-9 and TRBJ1-3, with 7 bases identical to TRBD1. There are 18 residues in the CDR3. The germline CDR1 and CDR2 sequences are SEHNR and FQNEAQ (reference sequence). Germline trimming cut 5 bases from V and 0 bases from J; bases unmatched to any gene: 13. The CDR3 nucleotides are TGTGCCAGCAGCGCGCGACAGGGCAATTTGAGCTCTGGAAACACCATATATTTT. The encoded protein is CASSARQGNLSSGNTIYF.

This clone was recorded only once. The gene calls are TRBV7-3 and TRBJ2-6; D is possibly TRBD1 (5 bases). Trimming removed 8 bases at V and 2 bases at J, with 16 bases between. Germline loops: CDR1 SGHTA, CDR2 FQGTGA. There are 16 residues in the CDR3. The CDR3 nucleotides are TGTGCCAGCGCCCCAACCAGGGATCCTGGGGCCAACGTCCTGACTTTC. Translating it yields CASAPTRDPGANVLTF. The variable domain in full, completed from reference TRBV7-3 and TRBJ2-6, reads GAGVSQTPSNKVTEKGKYVELRCDPISGHTALYWYRQSLGQGPEFLIYFQGTGAADDSGLPNDRFFAVRPEGSVSTLKIQRTERGDSAVYLCASAPTRDPGANVLTFGAGSRLTVL.

The rearrangement links TRBV10-1 to TRBJ2-5; D remains ambiguous. The V gene lost 4 bases and the J gene lost 2 bases, with 14 bases spanning the gap. The germline gives CDR1 WNHNN, CDR2 SYGVQD (reference sequence). CDR3 length: 15 residues. Written as DNA, the CDR3 is TGCGCCAGCAGTGCCCCCCGGGTAGGTCAAGAGACCCAGTACTTC. As protein: CASSAPRVGQETQYF.

This chain connects TRBV18 to TRBJ2-5; no firm D call. The CDR3 consists of 12 residues. Germline CDR1 is KGHSH and CDR2 is LQKENI. Trimming left V 1 base short and J 3 bases short, with 3 bases between. CDR3 region: CASSPLKETQYF. In DNA, the CDR3 is TGTGCCAGCTCACCACTTAAAGAGACCCAGTACTTC.

This clone has a single count. The chain has TRBV29-1 and TRBJ2-5; TRBD1 matches at 11 bases. CDR3 size: 13 residues. The J segment lost 4 bases and the V segment lost 3 bases, leaving 1 base of the junction unmatched. Germline V lookup: CDR1 SQVTM, CDR2 ANQGSEA. This CDR3 is CSVDGQGAETQYF. Written as DNA, the CDR3 is TGCAGCGTTGATGGACAGGGGGCAGAGACCCAGTACTTC.

This rearrangement joins TRBV29-1 to TRBJ1-2; the D is unclear. Germline V gene sequence: CDR1 SQVTM, CDR2 ANQGSEA. Trimming removed 2 bases from V and 0 bases from J, with 7 bases in between. The CDR3 is 13 amino acids. The CDR3 region is CSVEQATNYGYTF. CDR3 DNA: TGCAGCGTTGAACAGGCAACTAACTATGGCTACACCTTC. The full variable domain, completed using reference TRBV29-1 and TRBJ1-2, is SAVISQKPSRDICQRGTSLTIQCQVDSQVTMMFWYRQQPGQSLTLIATANQGSEATYESGFVIDKFPISRPNLTFSTLTVSNMSPEDSSIYLCSVEQATNYGYTFGSGTRLTVV.

The chain carries TRBV4-3 and TRBJ2-7; D is perhaps TRBD1 (6 bases). V was shortened by 0 bases and J by 0 bases, with 9 bases between the two germline ends. This CDR3 has 15 amino acids. CDR1 is LGHNA, CDR2 YSLEER, per germline. The chain's CDR3 is CASSQDQGISYEQYF. DNA of the CDR3: TGCGCCAGCAGCCAAGATCAGGGGATCTCCTACGAGCAGTACTTC.

The V and J genes are TRBV4-1 and TRBJ2-7; 8 bases match TRBD1. The CDR3 spans 15 residues. Germline assignment: CDR1 MGHRA and CDR2 YSYEKL. Trimming removed 4 bases from V and 1 base from J; junction bases left unmatched: 6. CDR3 in amino acids: CASSPGGDRSYEQYF. In DNA form, the CDR3 reads TGCGCCAGCAGCCCGGGCGGGGACAGGTCCTACGAGCAGTACTTC.

The chain has TRBV19 and TRBJ1-5, with a possible D match to TRBD1 (5 bases). This CDR3 is 14 amino acids long. V was pared by 5 bases and J by 9 bases, with 17 bases between. Germline values: CDR1 LNHDA, CDR2 SQIVND (reference sequence). CDR3 in amino acids: CASSSPGSPGPQHF. The CDR3 nucleotides read TGTGCCAGTAGTTCCCCAGGGTCCCCAGGGCCCCAGCATTTT.

A single count supports this clone. This chain joins TRBV2 and TRBJ2-5; the match to TRBD1 covers 7 bases. The CDR3 is 13 amino acids. V was clipped by 3 bases and J by 2 bases; unmatched bases: 0. CDR1 and CDR2 (germline): SNHLY, FYNNEI. Written as DNA, the CDR3 is TGTGCCAGCAGTGAGACAGGGCAAGAGACCCAGTACTTC. Its protein is CASSETGQETQYF.

The chain joins TRBV28 to TRBJ2-3, with TRBD2 matching over 8 bases. Trimming at V came to 5 bases and at J to 1 base, leaving 5 bases not matched to a gene. Germline V gene data show CDR1 as MDHEN and CDR2 as SYDVKM. This CDR3 is built from 15 residues. The CDR3 DNA follows: TGTGCCAGCAGTGAAGCGGGAGTGGGCACAGATACGCAGTATTTT. Residues: CASSEAGVGTDTQYF.

The chain recombines TRBV7-9 with TRBJ2-2, with D possibly matching TRBD1 (6 bases). The CDR3 covers 15 residues. With 1 base removed from V and 7 bases from J, the gap between germline ends came to 13 bases. Looked up from germline, CDR1 is SEHNR and CDR2 is FQNEAQ (reference sequence). The chain's CDR3 is CASSLVSGGGGELFF. The CDR3 DNA reads as TGTGCCAGCAGCTTAGTGTCTGGGGGCGGCGGGGAGCTGTTTTTT.

The chain couples TRBV4-2 to TRBJ2-1, with 16 bases lining up with TRBD2. This CDR3 has 19 residues. Germline CDR1 and CDR2: LGHNA and YNFKEQ. The ends lost 4 bases at V and 9 bases at J; junction bases unmatched: 15. CDR3: CASSRAGLAGGASASEQFF. As DNA, the CDR3 is TGTGCCAGCAGCCGCGCGGGACTAGCGGGAGGGGCCTCGGCTAGTGAGCAGTTCTTC.

This rearrangement joins TRBV5-1 to TRBJ2-1; 9 positions match TRBD2. J was trimmed by 10 bases and V by 2 bases; bases with no gene match: 10. Germline CDR1 and CDR2: SGHRS and YFSETQ. The CDR3 runs to 15 residues. The CDR3 loop is CASSLPGLAGREQFF. Written as DNA, the CDR3 is TGCGCCAGCAGCTTACCGGGACTAGCTGGCCGGGAGCAGTTCTTC. Full variable domain (outside the CDR3, taken from reference TRBV5-1 and TRBJ2-1): KAGVTQTPRYLIKTRGQQVTLSCSPISGHRSVSWYQQTPGQGLQFLFEYFSETQRNKGNFPGRFSGRQFSNSRSEMNVSTLELGDSALYLCASSLPGLAGREQFFGPGTRLTVL.

The chain has TRBV15 and TRBJ2-7; no reliable D call. Trimming stripped 5 bases from V and 7 bases from J, with 21 bases between. The germline gives CDR1 LNHNV, CDR2 YYDKDF (reference sequence). The CDR3 length is 15 residues. In DNA, the CDR3 is TGTGCCACCAGCTCGGATTTAAGGCTTGTGCGGGAGCAGTACTTC. Its translation: CATSSDLRLVREQYF.

The chain is built from TRBV27 and TRBJ1-2; 9 bases align to TRBD1. Trimming took 2 bases from V and 4 from J; bases not matched to a gene: 5. Germline V gene lookup returns CDR1 MNHEY and CDR2 SMNVEV (reference sequence). The CDR3 is made up of 15 amino acids. This chain's CDR3 is CASSLRGQGFYGYTF. DNA of the CDR3: TGTGCCAGCAGTTTAAGGGGACAGGGATTCTATGGCTACACCTTC.

The chain joins TRBV7-2 to TRBJ1-1; D is uncertain. The CDR3 is 11 amino acids. Germline lookup yields CDR1 SGHTA and CDR2 FQGNSA. Trimming removed 8 bases from V and 2 bases from J, with 6 bases in between. For the CDR3, the DNA is TGTGCCAGCTCGGTCAACACTGAAGCTTTCTTT. Protein sequence: CASSVNTEAFF.